These 14 T cell receptor beta chains were all obtained from the same sample, sequenced in a study of cytomegalovirus exposure and HLA in healthy donors. The PCR made use of 60 Vbeta and 13 Jbeta primers. Assay: immunoSEQ multiplex PCR; the TCRdb copy retains only in-frame clones and omits some. The sample holds more than 100,000 clones, 70% to 80% seen once. The sequencing input was PBMCs. All receptors come from a woman aged 55-69 years in good health and CMV-seronegative.

This sequence joins TRBV5-1 and TRBJ2-4; tentative D call: TRBD1 (7 bases). V was cut by 4 bases and J by 8 bases, with 19 bases left in between. This CDR3 comprises 15 residues. Germline loops: CDR1 SGHRS, CDR2 YFSETQ. As DNA, the CDR3 is TGCGCCAGCAGCCGAGCAGGGGGAGGCTGGGACATTCAGTACTTC. It encodes CASSRAGGGWDIQYF.

The chain recombines TRBV5-1 with TRBJ2-2; D is perhaps TRBD2 (5 bases). Trimming stripped 2 bases from V and 5 bases from J, with 13 bases between. The CDR3 length is 15 residues. CDR1 is SGHRS and CDR2 is YFSETQ in the germline V gene. CDR3 DNA sequence: TGCGCCAGCAGCTTAAGCGGACGGTGGACCGGGGAGCTGTTTTTT. Its translation is CASSLSGRWTGELFF. Supplemented by reference TRBV5-1 and TRBJ2-2, the full variable domain reads KAGVTQTPRYLIKTRGQQVTLSCSPISGHRSVSWYQQTPGQGLQFLFEYFSETQRNKGNFPGRFSGRQFSNSRSEMNVSTLELGDSALYLCASSLSGRWTGELFFGEGSRLTVL.

The chain links TRBV7-3 to TRBJ2-5; 7 bases are a match to TRBD2. This CDR3 spans 14 amino acids. V shed 0 bases, J shed 4 bases, and the junction held 2 bases outside the gene matches. CDR1 and CDR2 from the germline V gene are SGHTA and FQGTGA. The CDR3 loop reads CASSLTGLGETQYF. As DNA, the CDR3 is TGTGCCAGCAGCTTAACCGGACTAGGAGAGACCCAGTACTTC.

This clone was detected a few times. This chain joins TRBV5-1 and TRBJ1-4; D is possibly TRBD1 (5 bases). This CDR3 comprises 18 residues. The ends were cut back, 1 base at V and 3 bases at J, with 19 bases in the middle. CDR1 is SGHRS, CDR2 YFSETQ, per germline. CDR3 in amino acids: CASSLLGQGRGANEKLFF. CDR3 nucleotide sequence: TGCGCCAGCAGCTTGTTGGGCCAGGGCCGGGGGGCTAATGAAAAACTGTTTTTT.

The table lists this clone with a count of one. J is TRBJ1-1 and V is TRBV5-1; TRBD1 matches 11 bases. The CDR3 runs to 16 residues. V lost 1 base to trimming and J lost 5 bases; unmatched junction nucleotides: 7. CDR1 is SGHRS and CDR2 is YFSETQ in the germline V gene. CDR3 bases: TGCGCCAGCAGCTTGTACGGGGACAGGGGGGAAACTGAAGCTTTCTTT. Encoded protein: CASSLYGDRGETEAFF.

This clone was detected once. The chain combines TRBV7-2 with TRBJ1-1; 7 nucleotides match TRBD1. This CDR3 spans 14 amino acids. Germline V gene sequence: CDR1 SGHTA, CDR2 FQGNSA. V shed 5 bases, J shed 8 bases, and the junction held 11 bases outside the gene matches. The CDR3 bases are TGTGCCAGCAGCACCCGACAGGGTGGAACCGAAGCTTTCTTT. Its protein is CASSTRQGGTEAFF.

The chain carries TRBV5-1 and TRBJ1-1, with a weak D call TRBD1 (5 bases). V lost 4 bases and J lost 0, with 19 bases in between. Germline V gives CDR1 SGHRS, CDR2 YFSETQ. The CDR3 runs to 17 residues. This CDR3 is CASSPTPRQHMNTEAFF. CDR3 nucleotides: TGCGCCAGCAGCCCAACACCCCGACAGCACATGAACACTGAAGCTTTCTTT.

The genes are TRBV19 and TRBJ1-1, with TRBD1 matching over 8 bases. This CDR3 spans 14 amino acids. Germline lookup yields CDR1 LNHDA and CDR2 SQIVND (reference sequence). V trimming: 7 bases; J trimming: 4 bases; junction bases outside the gene matches: 8. The CDR3 reads CASTQGAVFTEAFF. The CDR3 DNA reads TGTGCCAGTACCCAGGGGGCGGTATTCACTGAAGCTTTCTTT.

This chain links TRBV21-1 with TRBJ1-5; no check of the table's D call, TRBD1, against the DNA was made. TRBV21-1 is a recognized pseudogene. The CDR3 sequence is 15 residues long. This CDR3 reads CASSPRDRTNQPQHF. Written as DNA, the CDR3 is TGTGCCAGCAGCCCCCGGGACAGAACTAATCAGCCCCAGCATTTT.

Worth noting for this clone: The sample has other DNA sequences that encode this CDR3 too. The CDR3 nucleotides are TGTGCCAGCAGTGGGCAGGGCTACGAGCAGTACTTC. It translates to CASSGQGYEQYF. V and J are TRBV2 and TRBJ2-7, with a weak D call TRBD1 (5 bases). Trimming removed 4 bases from V and 3 bases from J, with 7 bases in between. The CDR3 has 12 residues. Germline lookup yields CDR1 SNHLY and CDR2 FYNNEI.

This clone came up once. The V gene is TRBV6-5, the J gene TRBJ2-5; D possibly corresponds to TRBD1 (5 bases). The DNA end lines up better with TRBJ2-7; the J call may be wrong. This CDR3 has 15 residues. The germline CDR1 and CDR2 sequences are MNHEY and SVGAGI. CDR3 sequence (DNA): TGTGCCAGCAGCCGTCAGGGTCTGCCACCCTACGAGCAGTACTTC. This gives the protein CASSRQGLPPYEQYF.

V usage is TRBV5-1 and J usage is TRBJ1-1, with D possibly being TRBD1 (5 bases). Trimming stripped 4 bases from V and 6 bases from J, with 13 bases between. This CDR3 spans 13 amino acids. The germline V gene has CDR1 SGHRS and CDR2 YFSETQ. CDR3 DNA sequence: TGCGCCAGCAGCCCACGGGGGGTATCTGAAGCTTTCTTT. Translation gives CASSPRGVSEAFF.

The V gene is TRBV5-1, the J gene TRBJ2-6; 11 nucleotides line up with TRBD2. The CDR3 sequence is 19 residues long. The junction had 8 bases not matched to a gene; V was cut back by 1 base and J by 2 bases. Germline CDR1 is SGHRS and CDR2 is YFSETQ. CDR3 nucleotides: TGCGCCAGCAGCTTGTCCCCCGGGACTAGCGGCGCTGGGGCCAACGTCCTGACTTTC. Protein sequence: CASSLSPGTSGAGANVLTF.

This clone has just one count. This sequence joins TRBV5-4 and TRBJ2-1; 9 nucleotides align to TRBD2. Trimming at V came to 1 base and at J to 3 bases, leaving 11 bases not matched to a gene. CDR3 length equals 18 residues. Germline CDR1 reads SGHNT; CDR2 reads YYREEE (reference sequence). Here the CDR3 reads CASSLFSQAGGFYNEQFF. CDR3 in DNA: TGTGCCAGCAGCTTGTTTAGCCAAGCGGGAGGTTTCTACAATGAGCAGTTCTTC.